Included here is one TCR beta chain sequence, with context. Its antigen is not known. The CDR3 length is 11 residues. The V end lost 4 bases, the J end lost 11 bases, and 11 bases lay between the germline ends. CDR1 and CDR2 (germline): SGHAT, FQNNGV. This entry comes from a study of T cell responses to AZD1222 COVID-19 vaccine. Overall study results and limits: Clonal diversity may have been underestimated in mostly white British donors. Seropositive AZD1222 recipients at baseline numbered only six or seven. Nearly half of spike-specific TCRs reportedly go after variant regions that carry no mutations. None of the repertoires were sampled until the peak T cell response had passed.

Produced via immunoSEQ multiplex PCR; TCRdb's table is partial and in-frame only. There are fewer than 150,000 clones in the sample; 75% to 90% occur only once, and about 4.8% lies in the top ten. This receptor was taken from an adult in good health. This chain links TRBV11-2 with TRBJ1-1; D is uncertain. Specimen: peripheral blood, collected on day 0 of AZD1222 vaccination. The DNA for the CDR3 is TGTGCCAGCAGCTGGGGATTTGCCGCTTTCTTT. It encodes CASSWGFAAFF.